Detailed here is one T cell receptor (beta chain). The antigen is unknown. Germline loops: CDR1 SGHTA, CDR2 FQGTGA. V lost 2 bases, J lost 3 bases, and 8 bases lay in between. CDR3 length equals 13 residues. The sample belongs to a study of OX40 agonist ivuxolimab in advanced cancers. The overall study: Across the patients, intravenous ivuxolimab was delivered every 2 weeks at 0.01 to 10 mg/kg. Patients with prior anti-PD-1, anti-PD-L1 or anti-CTLA-4 therapy were eligible; about 41% had some.

Whole-study findings and limits: More expanded clones were found, on average, in CD8+ than in CD4+ T cells.

Produced via immunoSEQ multiplex PCR; TCRdb's table is partial and in-frame only. The repertoire includes roughly 96,000 clones, approximately 80% of them detected once, and under 6.5% sits in the top ten. The rearrangement uses TRBV7-3 and TRBJ2-7; D gene uncertain. Sequencing used CD4+ or CD8+ T cells sorted from blood, obtained in a trial of the OX40 agonist ivuxolimab. The source is an adult with an advanced solid tumor such as melanoma, head and neck, liver or kidney cancer. The CDR3 spells CASSLSASYEQYF. CDR3 nucleotide sequence: TGTGCCAGCAGCTTATCGGCCAGCTACGAGCAGTACTTC.